This entry concerns a single T cell receptor (beta chain). No cognate antigen has been identified for it. The sample holds no much larger clone one base away, and base qualities are not on file. The donors were healthy, HIV-negative adults who had no recently reported acute infections or vaccinations. Only Caucasian adults living in Nashville, Tennessee, USA were represented among the donors. For unsorted samples, roughly 90 million PBMCs were counted, and genomic DNA was extracted using the QIAamp DNA Blood Mini kit. Blood was obtained by leukapheresis, after which PBMCs were separated by Ficoll-Histopaque density gradient centrifugation and cryopreserved in liquid nitrogen vapor phase. From cysteine to phenylalanine, the CDR3 is 16 amino acids long. CDR3 DNA only is kept here, 48 bases in frame from base 1. In the germline V gene, CDR1 corresponds to KGHSH and CDR2 to LQKENI. V is reduced by 0 bases and J by 2 bases, leaving a spacing of 13 bases between them.

This record comes from a study of shared clonotypes between healthy human individuals (dated by TCRdb to the early 2020s). General notes on the study: The cohort comprised a couple of women and three men aged 18 to 49 years. Blood TCR repertoires of a handful of healthy adults were deeply sequenced to estimate repertoire size and the extent of clonotype sharing between individuals. To increase sequencing depth and limit assay-specific biases, different laboratories used diverse techniques to prepare libraries and sequence TCR repertoires. Per donor, leukapheresis produced somewhere between about 0.94 and 10 billion PBMCs.

General study outcomes and caveats: Pairwise subsampling indicated that sequencing depth was expected to affect the degree of clonotype sharing among donors. The small number of donors limited the genetic and exposure-history diversity represented. Sampling was restricted to blood, and TCR repertoires in tissue are likely to differ from TCR repertoires in blood.

TCR CDR3 regions were amplified from genomic DNA by multiplex PCR using the deep immunoSEQ assay. Extracted genomic DNA from each cell subset was spread evenly across all wells of several immunoSEQ 96-well plates, with each plate serving as a replicate. For unsorted PBMC, each replicate PCR was loaded with approximately 300 ng genomic DNA, equivalent to about 30,000 T cell genomes. Ten immunoSEQ deep assay plates were used to sequence the unsorted PBMC genomic DNA. Purified libraries were measured with a Qubit 3.0 fluorometer, size-checked on a Bioanalyzer 2100, and measured again with the KAPA Library Quantification kit. A separate single-read 150-cycle Illumina NextSeq 550 flow cell was used to sequence each immunoSEQ 96-well plate. From the authors' description of their analysis: Because only junctional sequences without quality scores were contained in the immunoSEQ output, filtering matching that applied to full-length reads could not be performed. Sequences were annotated with PyIR, a Python wrapper for IgBLAST v1.9, and V/J genes and CDR3 were assigned using IMGT germline references. Any read was removed if the V/J assignment was weak (E-value above 1e-6), the CDR3 was missing, or the read contained stop codons, out-of-frame junctions, or ambiguous translated residues. V3J clonotypes were defined as sequences sharing an identical inferred V gene, J gene, and CDR3 amino acid sequence. The percentage overlap between two repertoires was calculated by dividing the number of shared unique clonotypes by the size of the smaller repertoire. Richness of each repertoire was evaluated using RTK rarefaction, the Chao1 estimator, and Recon v2.1 estimates of unobserved clonotypes. TCRdb obtained this table from immuneACCESS and retained in-frame rearrangements with V and J assigned. These tables miss some clones; where compared with another copy, unresolved V genes account for less than half of the shortfall, and the remainder is unexplained. The D gene and trimming were derived from the DNA, and the V and J assignments and clone size from that table. In all, the sample holds some 500,000 clones, and about 80% of those were seen once. Approximately 12% of the sample is held by the ten biggest clonotypes.

This TCR came from a woman aged 35 to 49 in good health. Some clones in this sample may be carry-over from other donors' samples. The rearranged segments are TRBV18 and TRBJ1-1; there is no confident call for the D gene. Sample: PBMCs. The CDR3 protein sequence reads: CASSPPVGRPNTEAFF. In nucleotides, the sequence is TGTGCCAGCTCACCACCGGTAGGACGGCCCAACACTGAAGCTTTCTTT.